This entry lists 20 T cell receptor beta chains sequenced from one sample in a study of blood T cell repertoires in COVID-19. Profiling relied on immunoSEQ multiplex PCR, and the TCRdb table lists in-frame clones only, not all of them. The sample gives 450,000 to 500,000 clones, 70% to 90% of which show up once; 3.2% is in the top ten. The source material was peripheral blood. All receptors derive from a human donor in a cohort sampled during active COVID-19.

V is TRBV30 and J is TRBJ1-2; a weak D match, TRBD1 (6 bases). The CDR3 runs to 12 residues. Germline assignment: CDR1 GTSNPN and CDR2 SVGIG (reference sequence). V was cut by 5 bases and J by 4 bases, with 11 bases left in between. The CDR3, as DNA: TGTGCCTGGTCGAGGGGGTTCTATGGCTACACCTTC. This translates into CAWSRGFYGYTF.

This clone was found once. The chain combines TRBV3-1 (or the pseudogene TRBV3-2) with TRBJ1-5; no firm D call. V lost 0 bases and J lost 5, with 11 bases in between. The length of the CDR3 is 15 residues. Germline-derived CDR1 and CDR2 are LGHDT and YNNKEL (reference sequence). CDR3: CASSQEYGFHQPQHF. The DNA of the CDR3 is TGTGCCAGCAGCCAAGAGTACGGGTTTCATCAGCCCCAGCATTTT.

The chain combines TRBV7-9 with TRBJ2-7, with 10 bases that match TRBD2. J lost 3 bases, V lost 5 bases, and 4 bases had no gene match. In germline, CDR1 is SEHNR, CDR2 FQNEAQ (reference sequence). This CDR3 contains 14 residues. The CDR3 here is CASSKREGGYEQYF. In DNA form, the CDR3 reads TGTGCCAGCAGCAAGCGGGAGGGGGGCTACGAGCAGTACTTC.

This rearrangement joins TRBV25-1 to TRBJ1-3; D is unresolved. Looked up from germline, CDR1 is MGHDK and CDR2 is SYGVNS. The CDR3 has 15 residues. V was cut by 3 bases and J by 0 bases, with 9 bases left in between. CDR3 nucleotides: TGTGCCAGCAGTGATATATACAGCTCTGGAAACACCATATATTTT. Translating gives CASSDIYSSGNTIYF.

This chain uses TRBV5-1 with TRBJ2-1; TRBD2 matches at 10 bases. The trim removed 4 bases at V and 10 bases at J, leaving 11 bases unmatched. The CDR3 has 15 residues. CDR1 and CDR2 from the germline V gene are SGHRS and YFSETQ. The CDR3 region is CASSLLLAGMEEQFF. In nucleotides, the CDR3 is TGCGCCAGCAGCCTGTTACTAGCGGGAATGGAAGAGCAGTTCTTC.

About this clone itself: The same CDR3 is also encoded by other DNA sequences in this sample. The J gene is TRBJ2-1, the V gene TRBV7-9; D perhaps matches TRBD1 (5 bases). From germline, CDR1 is SEHNR and CDR2 FQNEAQ (reference sequence). The CDR3 has 14 residues. Between the trimmed V and J ends, which lost 1 base and 4 bases, there was a span of 8 bases. The chain's CDR3 is CASSLGGQYNEQFF. The CDR3 DNA sequence: TGTGCCAGCAGCTTAGGGGGCCAGTACAATGAGCAGTTCTTC.

J is TRBJ2-1 and V is TRBV6-5, with 9 bases identical to TRBD2. The CDR3 loop spans 15 amino acids. The V and J ends lost 5 bases and 8 bases, in that order; junction bases with no gene match: 10. Germline assignment: CDR1 MNHEY and CDR2 SVGAGI. CDR3 in amino acids: CASSPFSGSWDEQFF. CDR3 bases: TGTGCCAGCAGTCCGTTTAGCGGGAGTTGGGATGAGCAGTTCTTC.

This clone was detected a few times. The chain links TRBV18 to TRBJ1-6; TRBD1 aligns across 7 bases. V was pared by 3 bases and J by 8 bases, with 1 base of the junction left unmatched. Germline values: CDR1 KGHSH, CDR2 LQKENI. The CDR3 sequence is 13 residues long. CDR3 coding DNA: TGTGCCAGCTCACCTACAGGGGATTCACCCCTCCACTTT. Translation gives CASSPTGDSPLHF.

V is TRBV7-6 and J is TRBJ2-7; 9 nucleotides align to TRBD1. The CDR3 is 15 residues long. The trim removed 4 bases at V and 6 bases at J, leaving 10 bases unmatched. From germline, CDR1 is SGHVS and CDR2 FNYEAQ. CDR3 loop: CASSSPGQGDLEQYF. Here the CDR3 DNA reads TGTGCCAGCAGCTCACCGGGACAGGGTGACCTCGAGCAGTACTTC.

The chain uses TRBV5-5 and TRBJ2-1, with D possibly TRBD1 on 6 matching bases. The germline gives CDR1 SGHKS, CDR2 YYEKEE (reference sequence). V was clipped by 5 bases and J by 8 bases, with 11 bases between them. The CDR3 runs 12 residues. The CDR3 here is CASSGTGYEQFF. In DNA, the CDR3 is TGTGCCAGCAGTGGTACAGGGTATGAGCAGTTCTTC.

The rearrangement uses TRBV7-3 and TRBJ2-1; 14 nucleotides align to TRBD2. This CDR3 has 17 amino acids. Unmatched junction bases numbered 10, after V lost 4 bases and J lost 8 bases. Germline CDR1 reads SGHTA; CDR2 reads FQGTGA. CDR3 amino acids: CASSSPSGLAGADEQFF. The DNA for the CDR3 is TGTGCCAGCAGCTCCCCATCGGGACTAGCGGGAGCTGATGAGCAGTTCTTC.

J is TRBJ2-2 and V is TRBV7-2; TRBD1 aligns across 7 bases. Germline assignment: CDR1 SGHTA and CDR2 FQGNSA. V shed 4 bases and J 4 bases; nucleotides not matched to a gene: 6. The CDR3 contains 15 residues. CDR3 amino acids: CASSSGGLSTGELFF. The DNA of the CDR3 is TGTGCCAGCAGCTCAGGGGGATTGAGCACCGGGGAGCTGTTTTTT.

A word on this clone: The sample has other DNA sequences that encode this CDR3 too. The gene calls are TRBV6-5 and TRBJ1-5; D not resolved. The CDR3 has 15 amino acids. With 0 bases removed from V and 0 bases from J, the gap between germline ends came to 6 bases. The V gene's germline CDR1 is MNHEY and CDR2 SVGAGI. In DNA form, the CDR3 reads TGTGCCAGCAGTTACTCGGCGGGTAGCAATCAGCCCCAGCATTTT. As protein: CASSYSAGSNQPQHF.

J is TRBJ2-7 and V is TRBV15; possibly TRBD1 for D (6 bases). Trimming removed 3 bases from V and 3 bases from J, with 6 bases in between. This CDR3 region has 12 residues. Germline loops: CDR1 LNHNV, CDR2 YYDKDF (reference sequence). The CDR3 nucleotides read TGTGCCACCAGCAGGGACAGCTACGAGCAGTACTTC. This translates into CATSRDSYEQYF. The full variable domain, completed using reference TRBV15 and TRBJ2-7, is DAMVIQNPRYQVTQFGKPVTLSCSQTLNHNVMYWYQQKSSQAPKLLFHYYDKDFNNEADTPDNFQSRRPNTSFCFLDIRSPGLGDTAMYLCATSRDSYEQYFGPGTRLTVT.

V usage is TRBV7-2 and J usage is TRBJ1-1; D is possibly TRBD1 (6 bases). Germline V gene lookup returns CDR1 SGHTA and CDR2 FQGNSA. The V end lost 1 base, the J end lost 8 bases, and 23 bases lay between the germline ends. The CDR3 runs 17 residues. The CDR3 is CASSLVSGGGRSSEAFF. The DNA for the CDR3 is TGTGCCAGCAGCTTAGTATCTGGGGGGGGGCGCTCCTCAGAAGCTTTCTTT.

The V gene is TRBV7-3, the J gene TRBJ2-1, with 7 bases aligning to TRBD2. The V gene end was trimmed by 1 base and the J gene end by 4 bases; junction bases not matched to a gene: 4. The CDR3 sequence is 15 residues long. The germline gives CDR1 SGHTA, CDR2 FQGTGA. DNA for the CDR3: TGTGCCAGCAGCTTAATCGCGGGAGAGTACAATGAGCAGTTCTTC. It encodes CASSLIAGEYNEQFF.

The chain employs TRBV18 and TRBJ1-2; D may be TRBD1 (5 bases). The CDR3 runs 14 residues. With 4 bases removed from V and 2 bases from J, the gap between germline ends came to 11 bases. Germline assignment: CDR1 KGHSH and CDR2 LQKENI. DNA of the CDR3: TGTGCCAGCTCACTGGATGGGGCAAACTATGGCTACACCTTC. It specifies CASSLDGANYGYTF.

The V and J genes are TRBV5-1 and TRBJ1-2; 7 positions match TRBD1. Germline V lookup: CDR1 SGHRS, CDR2 YFSETQ. The trim removed 4 bases at V and 4 bases at J, leaving 13 bases unmatched. The length of the CDR3 is 16 residues. The CDR3 spells CASSPYENRGSYGYTF. The CDR3 DNA reads as TGCGCCAGCAGCCCCTATGAGAACAGGGGAAGCTATGGCTACACCTTC.

Comment on this clone: This specimen includes other DNA sequences encoding the same CDR3. The J gene is TRBJ2-1, the V gene TRBV7-2; 12 positions match TRBD2. V lost 0 bases, J lost 4 bases, and 1 base stayed unmatched. The CDR3 runs to 16 residues. Germline V lookup: CDR1 SGHTA, CDR2 FQGNSA. The CDR3 DNA follows: TGTGCCAGCAGCTTAGCAGGGACTAGCGGGTACAATGAGCAGTTCTTC. This encodes CASSLAGTSGYNEQFF.

CDR3 in amino acids: CASSTSGSSYEQYF. The CDR3 DNA reads TGTGCCAGTAGTACTAGCGGGAGCTCCTACGAGCAGTACTTC. This chain uses TRBV19 with TRBJ2-7, with 10 bases matching TRBD2. Germline trimming cut 4 bases from V and 0 bases from J; bases unmatched to any gene: 0. The length of the CDR3 is 14 residues. The germline CDR1 and CDR2 sequences are LNHDA and SQIVND (reference sequence). Drawing the rest from reference TRBV19 and TRBJ2-7, the complete variable domain is DGGITQSPKYLFRKEGQNVTLSCEQNLNHDAMYWYRQDPGQGLRLIYYSQIVNDFQKGDIAEGYSVSREKKESFPLTVTSAQKNPTAFYLCASSTSGSSYEQYFGPGTRLTVT.